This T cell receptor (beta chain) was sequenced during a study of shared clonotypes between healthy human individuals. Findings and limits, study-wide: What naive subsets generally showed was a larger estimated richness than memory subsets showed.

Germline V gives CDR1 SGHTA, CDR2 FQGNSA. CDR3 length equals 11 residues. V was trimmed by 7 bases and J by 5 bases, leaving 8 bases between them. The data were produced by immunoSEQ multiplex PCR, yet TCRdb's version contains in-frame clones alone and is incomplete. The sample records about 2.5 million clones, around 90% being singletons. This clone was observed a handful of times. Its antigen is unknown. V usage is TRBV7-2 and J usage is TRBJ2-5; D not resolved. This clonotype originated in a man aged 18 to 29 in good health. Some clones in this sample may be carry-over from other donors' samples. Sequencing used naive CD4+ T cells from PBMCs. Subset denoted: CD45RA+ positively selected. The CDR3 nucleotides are TGTGCCAGCATATTGACGGAGACCCAGTACTTC. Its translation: CASILTETQYF.